Below are 30 T cell receptor beta chains sequenced from a single sample in a study of cytomegalovirus exposure and HLA in healthy donors. Use of 60 Vbeta and 13 Jbeta primers characterized the PCR. This table comes from immunoSEQ multiplex PCR, and its TCRdb copy is limited to in-frame clones, with some not included. Of under 40,000 clones in the sample, roughly nine tenths were seen once. The sample comprised PBMCs. The receptor set was obtained from a woman aged 18-30 years in good health and CMV-seronegative.

This chain connects TRBV10-3 to TRBJ2-2; weak D call: TRBD1 (5 bases). The CDR3 has 15 residues. Germline CDR1 is ENHRY and CDR2 is SYGVKD. The ends were cut back, 3 bases at V and 7 bases at J, with 15 bases in the middle. In DNA, the CDR3 is TGTGCCATCAGTGAAGATCCGACAGAACTCGGGGAGCTGTTTTTT. This encodes CAISEDPTELGELFF.

The chain has TRBV6-5 and TRBJ2-7; no clear D. V lost 6 bases and J 0 bases, leaving 6 bases between the germline ends. The CDR3 contains 12 residues. From germline, CDR1 is MNHEY and CDR2 SVGAGI. The CDR3 bases are TGTGCCAGCAGACAGTACTCCTACGAGCAGTACTTC. Residues: CASRQYSYEQYF.

This chain joins TRBV7-2 and TRBJ2-3, with 11 bases that match TRBD2. CDR3 length equals 17 residues. J gave up 2 bases and V 5 bases, and 9 bases lay outside the gene matches. Germline CDR1 is SGHTA and CDR2 is FQGNSA. CDR3 nucleotides: TGTGCCAGCAGCCAACGCCGACTAGCGGGGTTCACAGATACGCAGTATTTT. This sequence encodes CASSQRRLAGFTDTQYF.

In its sample, this clone was seen once. The chain is built from TRBV29-1 and TRBJ2-3; D is possibly TRBD1 (6 bases). The CDR3 totals 15 residues. In germline, CDR1 is SQVTM, CDR2 ANQGSEA. Trimming cost V 4 bases and J 6 bases, with 20 bases left between them. As DNA, the CDR3 is TGCAGCGTTGTGGGACATCAACCACCCCCGGATACGCAGTATTTT. Its translation is CSVVGHQPPPDTQYF.

The chain joins TRBV5-4 to TRBJ1-3, with a weak D call TRBD1 (5 bases). Trimming took off 4 bases at V and 4 bases at J, with 21 bases between the two ends. The CDR3 has 17 amino acids. Looked up from germline, CDR1 is SGHNT and CDR2 is YYREEE (reference sequence). The CDR3 region is CASSNGGKIESGNTIYF. CDR3 in DNA: TGTGCCAGCAGCAACGGGGGGAAAATAGAGTCCGGAAACACCATATATTTT.

The gene calls are TRBV10-3 and TRBJ1-1; D is unclear. The CDR3 covers 14 residues. The germline V and J ends were trimmed by 3 bases and 1 base, with 9 bases remaining between them. CDR1 is ENHRY and CDR2 is SYGVKD in the germline V gene. This CDR3 is CAISEDHRNTEAFF. The DNA for the CDR3 is TGTGCCATCAGTGAAGACCACAGGAACACTGAAGCTTTCTTT.

This clone was recorded once. A read error may produce the germline difference seen at one junction end. The genes are TRBV7-9 and TRBJ1-1; D remains unclear. From germline, CDR1 is SEHNR and CDR2 FQNEAQ (reference sequence). CDR3 length equals 14 residues. CDR3 bases: TGTTCCAGCAGCTCAAGAGGGTCGAACACTGAAGCTTTCTTT. This gives the protein CSSSSRGSNTEAFF.

This sequence joins TRBV10-3 and TRBJ2-6; perhaps TRBD2 as D (6 bases). V was clipped by 4 bases and J by 2 bases, with 6 bases between them. This CDR3 is 14 amino acids long. Germline V lookup: CDR1 ENHRY, CDR2 SYGVKD. DNA of the CDR3: TGTGCCATCAGTGCGGGGGCTGGGGCCAACGTCCTGACTTTC. It codes for CAISAGAGANVLTF.

This CDR3 is CASSLSLVWGQGLRYEQYF. The CDR3, as DNA: TGTGCCAGCAGTTTATCTTTAGTTTGGGGACAGGGATTGCGGTACGAGCAGTACTTC. The V and J genes are TRBV28 and TRBJ2-7, with 9 bases that match TRBD1. Germline trimming cut 1 base from V and 4 bases from J; bases unmatched to any gene: 17. Germline values: CDR1 MDHEN, CDR2 SYDVKM. The CDR3 sequence is 19 residues long.

The chain uses TRBV2 and TRBJ1-5; 11 positions match TRBD1. Losses at the gene ends were 6 bases for V and 5 bases for J; bases not matched to a gene: 9. The CDR3 is 16 residues long. Looked up from germline, CDR1 is SNHLY and CDR2 is FYNNEI. The CDR3 sequence is CASRDPGQGEDQPQHF. CDR3 bases: TGTGCCAGCAGGGACCCGGGACAGGGGGAAGATCAGCCCCAGCATTTT.

The DNA for the CDR3 is TGTGCCAGCTCACCAGGGCGCGACAGGAGTAAGTTCTTC. It specifies CASSPGRDRSKFF. This chain uses TRBV18 with TRBJ2-1; possible D gene TRBD1, 6 bases. The CDR3 extends over 13 amino acids. Germline values: CDR1 KGHSH, CDR2 LQKENI. Trimming shortened V by 2 bases and J by 14 bases, and 16 bases separated the two germline ends.

The sample holds one count of this clone. The genes are TRBV5-1 and TRBJ2-7, with 10 positions matching TRBD2. This CDR3 has 15 amino acids. With V trimmed by 4 bases and J by 4 bases, 8 bases remained unmatched. Germline loops: CDR1 SGHRS, CDR2 YFSETQ. CDR3 DNA: TGCGCCAGCAGCCCAACCGGGACTAGCGAATACGAGCAGTACTTC. Amino acid sequence: CASSPTGTSEYEQYF. Looking up the rest from reference TRBV5-1 and TRBJ2-7 gives the full variable domain: KAGVTQTPRYLIKTRGQQVTLSCSPISGHRSVSWYQQTPGQGLQFLFEYFSETQRNKGNFPGRFSGRQFSNSRSEMNVSTLELGDSALYLCASSPTGTSEYEQYFGPGTRLTVT.

This chain links TRBV27 with TRBJ1-6; TRBD1 is a possible D gene (5 bases). V lost 5 bases and J lost 9, with 11 bases in between. This CDR3 has 13 residues. Germline values: CDR1 MNHEY, CDR2 SMNVEV (reference sequence). CDR3 sequence (DNA): TGTGCCAGCAGTCTTCTGACAGTTTCACCCCTCCACTTT. Its translation is CASSLLTVSPLHF.

The chain is built from TRBV6-1 and TRBJ1-2; D remains unclear. Deletions cut 5 bases from V and 3 bases from J, with 13 bases between. This CDR3 is built from 14 residues. Germline-derived CDR1 and CDR2 are MNHNS and SASEGT. The CDR3 DNA reads TGTGCCAGCAGTTTCAAGGTACGGGACTATGGCTACACCTTC. Its protein is CASSFKVRDYGYTF.

CDR3 in amino acids: CASSRIPGGGYTGELFF. The CDR3 region has the DNA TGTGCCAGCAGCCGAATCCCAGGGGGCGGGTACACCGGGGAGCTGTTTTTT. The chain uses TRBV14 and TRBJ2-2, with 8 bases identical to TRBD1. The V gene's germline CDR1 is SGHDN and CDR2 FVKESK. With V trimmed by 4 bases and J by 3 bases, 10 bases remained unmatched. The CDR3 runs 17 residues.

This chain joins TRBV11-1 and TRBJ1-6; perhaps TRBD1 as D (5 bases). V lost 6 bases and J 10 bases, leaving 19 bases between the germline ends. The CDR3 consists of 15 residues. Germline V lookup: CDR1 SGHAT, CDR2 FQDESV (reference sequence). DNA for the CDR3: TGTGCCAGCAGTATCGGCAGGGTGTTCGAGTCACCCCTCCACTTT. Translated, it gives CASSIGRVFESPLHF.

The gene calls are TRBV19 and TRBJ1-2; 7 bases align to TRBD1. V lost 0 bases to trimming and J lost 4 bases; unmatched junction nucleotides: 5. Germline V CDR1 and CDR2: LNHDA, SQIVND (reference sequence). The CDR3 contains 15 residues. In DNA, the CDR3 is TGTGCCAGTAGTATAGATGGGGCAGGGGGCTATGGCTACACCTTC. This sequence encodes CASSIDGAGGYGYTF.

The V gene is TRBV7-9, the J gene TRBJ1-2; tentatively, D is TRBD1 (6 bases). V lost 5 bases and J lost 7, with 11 bases in between. The CDR3 spans 12 residues. Per germline, CDR1 SEHNR and CDR2 FQNEAQ (reference sequence). Here the CDR3 DNA reads TGTGCCAGCAGCCTCTCACAGGGTGGCTACACCTTC. Residues: CASSLSQGGYTF.

V usage is TRBV19 and J usage is TRBJ2-1, with 8 nucleotides matching TRBD2. The V gene's germline CDR1 is LNHDA and CDR2 SQIVND (reference sequence). CDR3 length: 14 amino acids. Trimming removed 6 bases from V and 6 bases from J; junction bases left unmatched: 7. This CDR3 is CASRMGREGNEQFF. Here the CDR3 DNA reads TGTGCCAGTAGAATGGGACGGGAGGGCAATGAGCAGTTCTTC.

This clone came up once. The chain is built from TRBV12-5 and TRBJ1-1; 10 bases agree with TRBD1. The CDR3 extends over 15 amino acids. V was clipped by 4 bases and J by 0 bases; unmatched bases: 2. CDR1 and CDR2 from the germline V gene are LGHNT and FRNRAP. The chain's CDR3 is CASGSTGGMNTEAFF. DNA of the CDR3: TGTGCTAGTGGTTCGACAGGGGGCATGAACACTGAAGCTTTCTTT.

This clone was seen once. The V gene is TRBV5-1, the J gene TRBJ2-7; the D gene is possibly TRBD2 (7 bases). The V end was cut by 0 bases, the J end by 2 bases, with 12 bases between. Per germline, CDR1 SGHRS and CDR2 YFSETQ. The length of the CDR3 is 15 residues. CDR3 in amino acids: CASSLGGGAPYEQYF. CDR3 nucleotides: TGCGCCAGCAGCTTGGGCGGGGGCGCCCCCTACGAGCAGTACTTC. Variable domain in full (rest from reference TRBV5-1 and TRBJ2-7): KAGVTQTPRYLIKTRGQQVTLSCSPISGHRSVSWYQQTPGQGLQFLFEYFSETQRNKGNFPGRFSGRQFSNSRSEMNVSTLELGDSALYLCASSLGGGAPYEQYFGPGTRLTVT.

The chain has TRBV19 and TRBJ2-7; 9 positions match TRBD1. J gave up 6 bases and V 6 bases, and 12 bases lay outside the gene matches. The CDR3 spans 15 residues. The germline V gene has CDR1 LNHDA and CDR2 SQIVND (reference sequence). The CDR3 reads CASSIYDRGVGEQYF. The CDR3 nucleotides read TGTGCCAGTAGCATATACGACAGGGGGGTTGGCGAGCAGTACTTC.

This clone was recorded a few times. This chain connects TRBV5-6 to TRBJ1-1; tentative D call: TRBD1 (5 bases). There are 14 residues in the CDR3. V shed 4 bases and J shed 11 bases, with 21 bases lying between them. Looked up from germline, CDR1 is SGHDT and CDR2 is YYEEEE. The CDR3 loop reads CASSALIGGTGAFF. CDR3 in DNA: TGTGCCAGCAGCGCCCTTATTGGGGGGACGGGGGCTTTCTTT.

V gene TRBV27 combines with J gene TRBJ2-7; 7 bases match TRBD1. CDR3 size: 13 residues. CDR1 and CDR2 (germline): MNHEY, SMNVEV (reference sequence). V trimming: 1 base; J trimming: 3 bases; junction bases outside the gene matches: 0. CDR3 nucleotide sequence: TGTGCCAGCAGTTTATGGACAGGCTACGAGCAGTACTTC. Amino acids: CASSLWTGYEQYF.

The rearrangement joins TRBV5-6 to TRBJ2-3; 9 nucleotides agree with TRBD2. This CDR3 is 15 amino acids long. Germline V gene data show CDR1 as SGHDT and CDR2 as YYEEEE. V shed 3 bases, J shed 3 bases, and the junction held 5 bases outside the gene matches. The CDR3 loop reads CASSSTSGETDTQYF. The CDR3 region has the DNA TGTGCCAGCAGCTCGACTAGCGGAGAGACAGATACGCAGTATTTT.

V usage is TRBV28 and J usage is TRBJ2-7; perhaps TRBD1 as D (6 bases). Germline-derived CDR1 and CDR2 are MDHEN and SYDVKM. Trimming pared 7 bases from V and 6 bases from J, leaving 16 bases between. The CDR3 length is 13 residues. CDR3 bases: TGTGCCAGCAAAGAGAACCCAGGGGTCGAGCAGTACTTC. This translates into CASKENPGVEQYF.

The chain combines TRBV10-1 with TRBJ1-2; D may be TRBD1 (6 bases). Per germline, CDR1 WNHNN and CDR2 SYGVQD (reference sequence). The germline V and J ends were trimmed by 0 bases and 8 bases, with 10 bases remaining between them. The CDR3 is 13 amino acids. The CDR3 reads CASSESTGKGYTF. DNA for the CDR3: TGCGCCAGCAGTGAGTCAACAGGGAAAGGCTACACCTTC.

This clone is a singleton in its sample. The CDR3 loop is CASSVRGLAGAGELFF. DNA for the CDR3: TGTGCCAGCAGTGTCCGAGGACTAGCGGGAGCCGGGGAGCTGTTTTTT. The rearrangement joins TRBV6-1 to TRBJ2-2, with 13 bases lining up with TRBD2. The CDR3 spans 16 residues. J was trimmed by 6 bases and V by 4 bases; bases with no gene match: 5. CDR1 and CDR2 (germline): MNHNS, SASEGT.

The chain employs TRBV5-1 and TRBJ1-1, with no clear D. Trimming left V 0 bases short and J 0 bases short, with 9 bases between. This CDR3 is built from 15 residues. Germline V CDR1 and CDR2: SGHRS, YFSETQ. The CDR3 loop reads CASSLGGNMNTEAFF. Written as DNA, the CDR3 is TGCGCCAGCAGCTTGGGAGGGAACATGAACACTGAAGCTTTCTTT.

The genes are TRBV5-4 and TRBJ1-6, with a possible D match to TRBD1 (5 bases). CDR3 length: 20 residues. Trimming left V 0 bases short and J 0 bases short, with 19 bases between. Germline V CDR1 and CDR2: SGHNT, YYREEE (reference sequence). CDR3 residues: CASSLVAGWGERSYNSPLHF. CDR3 nucleotides: TGTGCCAGCAGCTTGGTGGCAGGATGGGGGGAACGCTCCTATAATTCACCCCTCCACTTT.